A single sample is the source of the 25 T cell receptor beta chains below, sequenced in a study of T-cell memory formation after mild COVID-19. TCRdb reanalysed the 5' RACE reads using MiXCR and keeps one entry per CDR3 protein. The sample carries hundreds of thousands of distinct CDR3 sequences, roughly 22% recorded once. Material: PBMCs or a T cell subset sorted from them (not recorded which). The receptors derive from an adult woman who had mild COVID-19 (a few samples of this study predate the infection). Cell type and time point are not known.

The chain employs TRBV29-1 and TRBJ2-1; D is possibly TRBD2 (7 bases). The V gene lost 6 bases and the J gene lost 4 bases, with 16 bases spanning the gap. Germline CDR1 SQVTM, CDR2 ANQGSEA. The CDR3 sequence is 14 residues long. The CDR3 loop reads CSVRPAGTYNEQFF. The CDR3 coding sequence is TGCAGCGTGCGCCCAGCGGGGACATACAATGAGCAGTTCTTC.

The J gene is TRBJ2-5, the V gene TRBV7-8; D remains unclear. In germline, CDR1 is SGHVS, CDR2 FQNEAQ. The V end was cut by 0 bases, the J end by 5 bases, with 10 bases between. The CDR3 sequence is 14 residues long. The CDR3 region is CASSLAANRETQYF. DNA for the CDR3: TGTGCCAGCAGCTTAGCGGCTAATCGGGAGACCCAGTACTTC.

This chain links TRBV12-3 or TRBV12-4 with TRBJ1-2; TRBD1 aligns across 11 bases. The V segment lost 1 base and the J segment 7 bases; nucleotides outside the gene matches: 5. This CDR3 is 15 amino acids long. In DNA form, the CDR3 reads TGTGCCAGCAGTTTAGGGACAGGGGGCAAGAGTGGCTACACCTTC. Its protein product is CASSLGTGGKSGYTF.

The chain is built from TRBV5-1 and TRBJ2-6; D unclear. Germline-derived CDR1 and CDR2 are SGHRS and YFSETQ. The V and J ends lost 5 bases and 0 bases respectively, with 9 bases between them. CDR3 length: 15 amino acids. The CDR3 DNA reads TGCGCCAGCAGTTCCGTCGACTCTGGGGCCAACGTCCTGACTTTC. This codes for CASSSVDSGANVLTF.

The V gene is TRBV7-8, the J gene TRBJ1-2; a weak D match, TRBD1 (5 bases). Germline CDR1 SGHVS, CDR2 FQNEAQ. The CDR3 has 16 residues. V lost 1 base, J lost 8 bases, and 20 bases lay in between. CDR3 nucleotides: TGTGCCAGCAGCTTAGGTTTCGCAGGGTCCTCCTCGGGCTACACCTTC. As protein: CASSLGFAGSSSGYTF.

This clonotype turned up a few times. V and J are TRBV5-1 and TRBJ2-4, with D possibly called TRBD1 or TRBD2 (6 bases each). Between the trimmed V and J ends, which lost 3 bases and 3 bases, there was a span of 19 bases. In germline, CDR1 is SGHRS, CDR2 YFSETQ. This CDR3 has 17 amino acids. The CDR3 region is CASSSGRGAPHKNIQYF. In DNA form, the CDR3 reads TGCGCCAGCAGCTCGGGAAGGGGGGCTCCACACAAAAACATTCAGTACTTC.

The chain has TRBV7-3 and TRBJ2-6, with TRBD1 as a possible D gene (6 bases). Germline lookup yields CDR1 SGHTA and CDR2 FQGTGA. The CDR3 totals 19 residues. The germline V and J ends were trimmed by 4 bases and 0 bases, with 19 bases remaining between them. CDR3 region: CASSSTGSSVFSGANVLTF. The CDR3 DNA is TGTGCCAGCAGCTCTACAGGGAGTTCGGTCTTCTCTGGGGCCAACGTCCTGACTTTC. Based on the CDR3 plus reference TRBV7-3 and TRBJ2-6, the full variable domain is GAGVSQTPSNKVTEKGKYVELRCDPISGHTALYWYRQSLGQGPEFLIYFQGTGAADDSGLPNDRFFAVRPEGSVSTLKIQRTERGDSAVYLCASSSTGSSVFSGANVLTFGAGSRLTVL.

This clonotype was counted between two and nine times. This sequence joins TRBV7-8 and TRBJ2-1, with 8 nucleotides matching TRBD1. Looked up from germline, CDR1 is SGHVS and CDR2 is FQNEAQ. Trimming cost V 5 bases and J 6 bases; bases outside gene matches: 15. The CDR3 is made up of 17 amino acids. The CDR3 is CASSLSLGQGRANEQFF. CDR3 bases: TGTGCCAGCAGCCTGAGCTTAGGACAGGGTCGGGCCAATGAGCAGTTCTTC.

The rearrangement joins TRBV4-1 to TRBJ2-5; 10 nucleotides match TRBD2. Per germline, CDR1 MGHRA and CDR2 YSYEKL. There are 18 residues in the CDR3. The V gene end was trimmed by 2 bases and the J gene end by 0 bases; junction bases not matched to a gene: 9. CDR3 amino acids: CASSQLIAGGVYQETQYF. The CDR3 DNA is TGCGCCAGCAGCCAATTAATAGCGGGGGGTGTGTACCAAGAGACCCAGTACTTC.

The table lists this clonotype with a few counts. V and J are TRBV7-9 and TRBJ2-1, with TRBD2 matching 9 bases. Germline lookup yields CDR1 SEHNR and CDR2 FQNEAQ (reference sequence). The CDR3 extends over 15 amino acids. With V trimmed by 5 bases and J by 2 bases, 4 bases remained unmatched. The CDR3, as DNA: TGTGCCAGCAGCGGACTAGCGACCCCCTACAATGAGCAGTTCTTC. It yields the protein CASSGLATPYNEQFF.

The chain uses TRBV5-1 and TRBJ1-4; D gene ambiguous. CDR1 SGHRS and CDR2 YFSETQ come from the germline V gene. V shed 4 bases and J shed 5 bases, with 9 bases lying between them. This CDR3 region has 13 residues. Here the CDR3 DNA reads TGCGCCAGCAGCCCGGGCGTGAATGAAAAACTGTTTTTT. Translated: CASSPGVNEKLFF. Looking up the rest from reference TRBV5-1 and TRBJ1-4 gives the full variable domain: KAGVTQTPRYLIKTRGQQVTLSCSPISGHRSVSWYQQTPGQGLQFLFEYFSETQRNKGNFPGRFSGRQFSNSRSEMNVSTLELGDSALYLCASSPGVNEKLFFGSGTQLSVL.

The chain is built from TRBV11-2 and TRBJ2-1; 8 bases are shared with TRBD1. This CDR3 is 15 amino acids long. Germline lookup yields CDR1 SGHAT and CDR2 FQNNGV. V was clipped by 1 base and J by 9 bases; unmatched bases: 8. The CDR3 reads CASSLVWQGAFEQFF. The CDR3 DNA is TGTGCCAGCAGCTTAGTGTGGCAGGGGGCTTTTGAGCAGTTCTTC.

This clonotype was found many times. This sequence joins TRBV5-6 and TRBJ2-1; TRBD2 matches 8 bases. The germline gives CDR1 SGHDT, CDR2 YYEEEE. The CDR3 length is 16 residues. V trimming: 0 bases; J trimming: 3 bases; junction bases outside the gene matches: 5. CDR3 coding DNA: TGTGCCAGCAGCTTGGCGAGTAGCGGGGTCTACAATGAGCAGTTCTTC. Translation: CASSLASSGVYNEQFF.

The gene calls are TRBV24-1 and TRBJ2-5, with D perhaps TRBD1 (5 bases). The CDR3 has 16 residues. Deletions cut 4 bases from V and 4 bases from J, with 18 bases between. CDR1 is KGHDR, CDR2 SFDVKD, per germline. This CDR3 reads CATSEHDSSSGETQYF. The DNA for the CDR3 is TGTGCCACCAGTGAGCACGACAGTTCCTCCGGAGAGACCCAGTACTTC.

The V and J genes are TRBV18 and TRBJ1-1; D is ambiguous. Trimming left V 5 bases short and J 0 bases short, with 7 bases between. CDR1 is KGHSH, CDR2 LQKENI, per germline. The CDR3 is 13 amino acids. The chain's CDR3 is CASSNAMNTEAFF. The CDR3 coding sequence is TGTGCCAGCTCAAATGCGATGAACACTGAAGCTTTCTTT.

Turning to this clonotype: A read error may produce the germline difference seen at one junction end. The V gene is TRBV7-3, the J gene TRBJ2-1; 8 nucleotides align to TRBD2. This CDR3 comprises 17 residues. Germline lookup yields CDR1 SGHTA and CDR2 FQGTGA. This CDR3 reads CASSLEPGLGIYNDQFF. Written as DNA, the CDR3 is TGTGCCAGCAGCTTAGAACCGGGACTAGGAATTTACAATGATCAGTTCTTC.

Only a few counts were recorded for this clonotype. The V call is TRBV2, the J call TRBJ2-7, with TRBD1 identical over 8 bases. The V segment lost 5 bases and the J segment 2 bases; nucleotides outside the gene matches: 5. CDR1 SNHLY and CDR2 FYNNEI come from the germline V gene. There are 14 residues in the CDR3. CDR3 residues: CASSYDRGTYEQYF. Here the CDR3 DNA reads TGTGCCAGCAGTTATGACAGGGGCACCTACGAGCAGTACTTC.

This clonotype was seen only a few times. The rearrangement joins TRBV24-1 to TRBJ2-7; D is possibly TRBD2 (5 bases). The CDR3 loop spans 13 amino acids. Germline V lookup: CDR1 KGHDR, CDR2 SFDVKD. The V end was cut by 3 bases, the J end by 9 bases, with 14 bases between. In DNA, the CDR3 is TGTGCCACCAGTGATACCGGACGGGCGGGGCAGTACTTC. This encodes CATSDTGRAGQYF.

This clonotype was detected only a few times. The chain combines TRBV21-1 with TRBJ1-1; the table's D call TRBD1 went unverified against the DNA. TRBV21-1 is flagged as a pseudogene. This CDR3 contains 20 residues. The CDR3 spells CASSKSTSDRERGGNTEAFF. Here the CDR3 DNA reads TGTGCCAGCAGCAAATCGACGTCAGACAGGGAAAGAGGTGGGAACACTGAAGCTTTCTTT.

Only a few counts were recorded for this clonotype. This chain joins TRBV20-1 and TRBJ1-6; D ambiguous. The ends were cut back, 3 bases at V and 5 bases at J, with 8 bases in the middle. Germline V lookup: CDR1 DFQATT, CDR2 SNEGSKA (reference sequence). This CDR3 has 13 amino acids. CDR3 loop: CSASEDDNSPLHF. CDR3 nucleotide sequence: TGCAGTGCTAGTGAGGACGATAATTCACCCCTCCACTTT.

This sequence joins TRBV19 and TRBJ2-7, with TRBD2 identical over 11 bases. With V trimmed by 5 bases and J by 3 bases, 6 bases remained unmatched. The germline gives CDR1 LNHDA, CDR2 SQIVND (reference sequence). The CDR3 is made up of 15 amino acids. The CDR3 sequence: CASSPTSGSNYEQYF. The DNA for the CDR3 is TGTGCCAGTAGTCCAACTAGCGGGAGTAACTACGAGCAGTACTTC.

The gene calls are TRBV30 and TRBJ1-1; TRBD1 is a possible D gene (5 bases). From germline, CDR1 is GTSNPN and CDR2 SVGIG (reference sequence). The CDR3 is 15 amino acids. The V gene lost 2 bases and the J gene lost 0 bases, with 13 bases spanning the gap. The CDR3 DNA reads TGTGCCTGGAGTTGGGGTTCAGGGATGAACACTGAAGCTTTCTTT. It specifies CAWSWGSGMNTEAFF.

V gene TRBV2 combines with J gene TRBJ2-5; 10 bases match TRBD2. V shed 6 bases, J shed 4 bases, and the junction held 5 bases outside the gene matches. The V gene's germline CDR1 is SNHLY and CDR2 FYNNEI. CDR3 length equals 14 residues. The CDR3 is CASRPLAGVETQYF. CDR3 DNA sequence: TGTGCCAGCAGGCCCCTAGCGGGGGTAGAGACCCAGTACTTC.

The chain combines TRBV2 with TRBJ1-6; D not certain. From germline, CDR1 is SNHLY and CDR2 FYNNEI. With 4 bases removed from V and 9 bases from J, the gap between germline ends came to 10 bases. The CDR3 is made up of 13 amino acids. The DNA for the CDR3 is TGTGCCAGCAGTGGCCCCGAGGGTTCACCCCTCCACTTT. Translating gives CASSGPEGSPLHF.

This clonotype was seen repeatedly, ten times or more. V gene TRBV5-1 combines with J gene TRBJ2-7; either TRBD1 or TRBD2 may supply D (5 bases each). This CDR3 comprises 15 residues. V was clipped by 4 bases and J by 0 bases, with 14 bases between them. In germline, CDR1 is SGHRS, CDR2 YFSETQ. CDR3 region: CASSPQGGSSYEQYF. DNA of the CDR3: TGCGCCAGCAGCCCTCAGGGTGGGAGCTCCTACGAGCAGTACTTC.